This T cell receptor beta chain was sequenced during a study of T cell repertoires in cytomegalovirus infection. Each CDR3 protein is one row after TCRdb ran MiXCR on the reads. The sample yields over 200,000 distinct CDR3 sequences, roughly an eighth seen once. This clonotype was counted a few times. This TCR derives from a human donor in good health (CMV status not recorded). Some clones in this sample may be carry-over from other donors' samples. Material: PBMCs.

CDR3 sequence: CASSSDRDRLSAYEQYF. CDR3 nucleotide sequence: TGTGCCAGCAGTTCGGACCGGGACAGATTGTCCGCCTACGAGCAGTACTTC. This chain connects TRBV28 to TRBJ2-7; 7 bases agree with TRBD1. The CDR3 sequence is 17 residues long. Germline trimming cut 4 bases from V and 2 bases from J; bases unmatched to any gene: 14. Germline CDR1 is MDHEN and CDR2 is SYDVKM. Together with reference TRBV28 and TRBJ2-7, the CDR3 gives the full variable domain: DVKVTQSSRYLVKRTGEKVFLECVQDMDHENMFWYRQDPGLGLRLIYFSYDVKMKEKGDIPEGYSVSREKKERFSLILESASTNQTSMYLCASSSDRDRLSAYEQYFGPGTRLTVT.